This T cell receptor (beta chain) was captured in a study of Ad26.COV2.S vaccination and SARS-CoV-2 variants. The repertoire was sequenced with immunoSEQ multiplex PCR; TCRdb's copy has only in-frame clones and lacks some. There are approximately 480,000 clones in the sample; approximately 88% occur only once, and over 10% lies in the top ten. Treatment specified: over 15 received Ad26.COV2.S at low or high dose, single or two shots; about 5 received placebo; per-sample allocation not given. Sampling happened 63 days after the first vaccine or placebo injection. This CDR3 spans 14 amino acids. Trimming shortened V by 4 bases and J by 7 bases, and 15 bases separated the two germline ends. From germline, CDR1 is SGHNT and CDR2 YYREEE (reference sequence).

The chain carries TRBV5-4 and TRBJ2-1; unclear D gene. The sequences come from peripheral blood, collected in a trial of Ad26.COV2.S vaccine versus placebo. The receptor was derived from a person aged 18-60 years who received the Ad26.COV2.S COVID-19 vaccine or a placebo. CDR3 loop: CASSPTPAQNEQFF. The DNA of the CDR3 is TGTGCCAGCAGCCCGACCCCGGCACAGAATGAGCAGTTCTTC. Complete variable domain (other parts from reference TRBV5-4 and TRBJ2-1): ETGVTQSPTHLIKTRGQQVTLRCSSQSGHNTVSWYQQALGQGPQFIFQYYREEENGRGNFPPRFSGLQFPNYSSELNVNALELDDSALYLCASSPTPAQNEQFFGPGTRLTVL.